A selection of T cell receptor beta chains follows, all from one sample in a study of response to subunit inactivated influenza vaccine. TCRdb passed the RT-PCR reads through MiXCR, listing each CDR3 protein once. The repertoire consists of 860,000 or so distinct CDR3 sequences, with around 21% occurring once and the leading ten covering 9.5% to 13%. This specimen was PBMCs from blood, taken about 5 days after vaccination. These receptors all come from a man aged 45-65 years who received an inactivated influenza vaccine. Both conserved end residues are part of each CDR3. A D gene is named only where the DNA matches it firmly. Clone size is shown for a subset of rows, as once, few, many or a class of expanded clone.

CDR3 DNA: TGTGCCAGCAGCTTTTTTGACGGGGAGCTGTTTTTT; CDR3 protein: CASSFFDGELFF; V gene: TRBV7-2; J gene: TRBJ2-2; clone size: few; D gene: -
CDR3 DNA: TGTGCCAGCAGAGGCGACATTGGATCCTACGAGCAGTACTTC; CDR3 protein: CASRGDIGSYEQYF; V gene: TRBV7-9; J gene: TRBJ2-7; clone size: once; D gene: -
CDR3 DNA: TGTGCCAGCAGCGGGTCCCCCGGGCTCGAGGCCAACGTCCTGACTTTC; CDR3 protein: CASSGSPGLEANVLTF; V gene: TRBV9; J gene: TRBJ2-6; clone size: few; D gene: -
CDR3 DNA: TGTGCCAGCAGCCCTCGGGTTGCGAACACCGGGGAGCTGTTTTTT; CDR3 protein: CASSPRVANTGELFF; V gene: TRBV7-8; J gene: TRBJ2-2; clone size: many; D gene: -
CDR3 DNA: TGTGCCAGCAGCCGAGGGGTGGGACATGGTGAAAAACTGTTTTTT; CDR3 protein: CASSRGVGHGEKLFF; V gene: TRBV7-2; J gene: TRBJ1-4; clone size: -; D gene: -
CDR3 DNA: TGCAGCGTTGGAGGCAGGGGTTGGGATACGCAGTATTTT; CDR3 protein: CSVGGRGWDTQYF; V gene: TRBV29-1; J gene: TRBJ2-3; clone size: -; D gene: -
CDR3 DNA: TGTGCCAGCAGCTTAAGGGACAGGGGTTTCGATGAGCAGTTCTTC; CDR3 protein: CASSLRDRGFDEQFF; V gene: TRBV7-2; J gene: TRBJ2-1; clone size: -; D gene: TRBD1
CDR3 DNA: TGTGCCAGTTCCGAGGGCCAGGGAATAAGCAATGAGCAGTTCTTC; CDR3 protein: CASSEGQGISNEQFF; V gene: TRBV19; J gene: TRBJ2-1; clone size: once; D gene: -
CDR3 DNA: TGTGCCAGCAGTTTGTCCAGGGGGCACAATGAGCAGTTCTTC; CDR3 protein: CASSLSRGHNEQFF; V gene: TRBV27; J gene: TRBJ2-1; clone size: few; D gene: TRBD1
CDR3 DNA: TGCAGTGCTAGTCGGCGAGGACTAGCTCTGGCACCTCAACAGTTCTTC; CDR3 protein: CSASRRGLALAPQQFF; V gene: TRBV20-1; J gene: TRBJ2-1; clone size: -; D gene: TRBD2
CDR3 DNA: TGCGCCAGCAGCCAAGATCGGGAGGGGACGCAGCCCCAGCATTTT; CDR3 protein: CASSQDREGTQPQHF; V gene: TRBV4-3; J gene: TRBJ1-5; clone size: few; D gene: -
CDR3 DNA: TGTGCCAGCAGTGGCTGGGGATTCTACTCCTACGAGCAGTACTTC; CDR3 protein: CASSGWGFYSYEQYF; V gene: TRBV6-2/TRBV6-3; J gene: TRBJ2-7; clone size: -; D gene: -
CDR3 DNA: TGTGCCAGCAGTTACTCGGATCCGTGGACGGTGAATCAGCCCCAGCATTTT; CDR3 protein: CASSYSDPWTVNQPQHF; V gene: TRBV6-5; J gene: TRBJ1-5; clone size: -; D gene: -
CDR3 DNA: TGTGCCAGCAGGATAGGGACAGGGGGGACTGAAGCTTTCTTT; CDR3 protein: CASRIGTGGTEAFF; V gene: TRBV6-1; J gene: TRBJ1-1; clone size: many; D gene: TRBD1
CDR3 DNA: TGTGCCAGCAGTAGGGGACTCTTCAATCAGCCCCAGCATTTT; CDR3 protein: CASSRGLFNQPQHF; V gene: TRBV28; J gene: TRBJ1-5; clone size: few; D gene: -
CDR3 DNA: TGTGCCAGCAGTTACGCCGGGACCGCCGGGGAGCTGTTTTTT; CDR3 protein: CASSYAGTAGELFF; V gene: TRBV6-5; J gene: TRBJ2-2; clone size: few; D gene: -
CDR3 DNA: TGTGCCAGCACCGAGGGTGGAGTTGGTGAGCAGTTCTTC; CDR3 protein: CASTEGGVGEQFF; V gene: TRBV6-1; J gene: TRBJ2-1; clone size: -; D gene: -
CDR3 DNA: TGCAGTGCTGTGAGACAGGGACCTTACGAGCAGTACTTC; CDR3 protein: CSAVRQGPYEQYF; V gene: TRBV20-1; J gene: TRBJ2-7; clone size: few; D gene: TRBD1
CDR3 DNA: TGTGCCAGCAGCCCGGGGACTATATCTAGCACAGATACGCAGTATTTT; CDR3 protein: CASSPGTISSTDTQYF; V gene: TRBV7-9; J gene: TRBJ2-3; clone size: -; D gene: TRBD2
CDR3 DNA: TGTGCCATCAGTGAGGGATCAGCGGACTCGGGCTACGAGCAGTACTTC; CDR3 protein: CAISEGSADSGYEQYF; V gene: TRBV10-3; J gene: TRBJ2-7; clone size: -; D gene: -
CDR3 DNA: TGTGCCAGCAGCTTAACTAGCGGGAGGGCCCCCGGGGAGCTGTTTTTT; CDR3 protein: CASSLTSGRAPGELFF; V gene: TRBV7-6; J gene: TRBJ2-2; clone size: once; D gene: TRBD2
CDR3 DNA: TGTGCCAGCAGCTTCCGACAGTACTCCTACGAGCAGTACTTC; CDR3 protein: CASSFRQYSYEQYF; V gene: TRBV7-2; J gene: TRBJ2-7; clone size: few; D gene: -
CDR3 DNA: TGTGCCACCAGTGATTGGGCTTTTGTGACAGGGAGAAATGAGCAGTTCTTC; CDR3 protein: CATSDWAFVTGRNEQFF; V gene: TRBV24-1; J gene: TRBJ2-1; clone size: few; D gene: TRBD1
CDR3 DNA: TGTGCCAGCAGCTCCCTTACACTTGGACAGGATTTCATCCAAGAGACCCAGTACTTC; CDR3 protein: CASSSLTLGQDFIQETQYF; V gene: TRBV11-2; J gene: TRBJ2-5; clone size: -; D gene: TRBD1
CDR3 DNA: TGTGCCACCAGTGATTCTAAGCGGGGAAGCACAGATACGCAGTATTTT; CDR3 protein: CATSDSKRGSTDTQYF; V gene: TRBV24-1; J gene: TRBJ2-3; clone size: -; D gene: TRBD2
CDR3 DNA: TGCAGTGCTAGAGCCCCCACCGGCTTGCAGTACTTC; CDR3 protein: CSARAPTGLQYF; V gene: TRBV20-1; J gene: TRBJ2-7; clone size: few; D gene: -
CDR3 DNA: TGTGCCACGCGGACAGGGGATTCACCCCTCCACTTT; CDR3 protein: CATRTGDSPLHF; V gene: TRBV28; J gene: TRBJ1-6; clone size: few; D gene: TRBD1
CDR3 DNA: TGTGCCAGCAGCGGGCGACAGGACCAAGAGACCCAGTACTTC; CDR3 protein: CASSGRQDQETQYF; V gene: TRBV9; J gene: TRBJ2-5; clone size: -; D gene: -
CDR3 DNA: TGTGCCAGCACCGCACAGGGGGGGAATGAAAAACTGTTTTTT; CDR3 protein: CASTAQGGNEKLFF; V gene: TRBV12-3/TRBV12-4; J gene: TRBJ1-4; clone size: few; D gene: TRBD1
CDR3 DNA: TGTGCCAGCAGCGTAGGAGGGACAGGGTTCTCTTCCGAGCAGTACTTC; CDR3 protein: CASSVGGTGFSSEQYF; V gene: TRBV9; J gene: TRBJ2-7; clone size: few; D gene: TRBD1
CDR3 DNA: TGTGCCAGCAGCTTATGGCGGGGGTGGAACACTGAAGCTTTCTTT; CDR3 protein: CASSLWRGWNTEAFF; V gene: TRBV7-8; J gene: TRBJ1-1; clone size: few; D gene: -
CDR3 DNA: TGTGCCAGCAGCCTCCGGGGAGGGCCAGATACGCAGTATTTT; CDR3 protein: CASSLRGGPDTQYF; V gene: TRBV28; J gene: TRBJ2-3; clone size: many; D gene: TRBD2
CDR3 DNA: TGTGCCAGCAGTCACCGGGACCACACAGATACGCAGTATTTT; CDR3 protein: CASSHRDHTDTQYF; V gene: TRBV28; J gene: TRBJ2-3; clone size: few; D gene: -
CDR3 DNA: TGTGCCAGCAGTATGGACAGATTCGCAGATACGCAGTATTTT; CDR3 protein: CASSMDRFADTQYF; V gene: TRBV28; J gene: TRBJ2-3; clone size: -; D gene: -
CDR3 DNA: TGTGCCATCGGTGGGGGGACTAGCGCGTACAATGAGCAGTTCTTC; CDR3 protein: CAIGGGTSAYNEQFF; V gene: TRBV10-3; J gene: TRBJ2-1; clone size: once; D gene: TRBD2
CDR3 DNA: TGCAGTGCTAGTTACGAGCAGTACTTC; CDR3 protein: CSASYEQYF; V gene: TRBV20-1; J gene: TRBJ2-7; clone size: -; D gene: -
CDR3 DNA: TGCGCCAGCAGCTTGAGGGACAGGGAATACCACGAGCAGTACTTC; CDR3 protein: CASSLRDREYHEQYF; V gene: TRBV5-1; J gene: TRBJ2-7; clone size: -; D gene: TRBD1
CDR3 DNA: TGTGCCAGCAGGCCCTACTGGGGGAGCTCTGGAAACACCATATATTTT; CDR3 protein: CASRPYWGSSGNTIYF; V gene: TRBV2; J gene: TRBJ1-3; clone size: -; D gene: -
CDR3 DNA: TGCGCCAGCAGCCACCGACAGGGATCCCATGAGCAGTTCTTC; CDR3 protein: CASSHRQGSHEQFF; V gene: TRBV4-1; J gene: TRBJ2-1; clone size: once; D gene: TRBD1
CDR3 DNA: TGTGCCTGGAGTAGCGGGAGGGGCGAGCAGTACTTC; CDR3 protein: CAWSSGRGEQYF; V gene: TRBV30; J gene: TRBJ2-7; clone size: -; D gene: TRBD2
CDR3 DNA: TGTGCCAGCAGGGGGACGTTTGCGAACACCGGGGAGCTGTTTTTT; CDR3 protein: CASRGTFANTGELFF; V gene: TRBV6-1; J gene: TRBJ2-2; clone size: -; D gene: -
CDR3 DNA: TGTGCCAGCAGCTTAGTCAGGGACACCGGGGAGCTGTTTTTT; CDR3 protein: CASSLVRDTGELFF; V gene: TRBV7-2; J gene: TRBJ2-2; clone size: -; D gene: -
CDR3 DNA: TGTGCCATCAGGGAAGCGGGGGAATCCCTCGAGCAGTACTTC; CDR3 protein: CAIREAGESLEQYF; V gene: TRBV10-3; J gene: TRBJ2-7; clone size: few; D gene: TRBD2
CDR3 DNA: TGTGCCAGCAGCTTACCGGACTCCGCGAATGAGCAGTTCTTC; CDR3 protein: CASSLPDSANEQFF; V gene: TRBV7-3; J gene: TRBJ2-1; clone size: -; D gene: -
CDR3 DNA: TGTGCCAGTAGTATTCGAGCGGGGGTCTTGGATACGCAGTATTTT; CDR3 protein: CASSIRAGVLDTQYF; V gene: TRBV19; J gene: TRBJ2-3; clone size: -; D gene: TRBD2
CDR3 DNA: TGTGCCAGCAGTTTCCATGCGGGGAGCACAGATACGCAGTATTTT; CDR3 protein: CASSFHAGSTDTQYF; V gene: TRBV28; J gene: TRBJ2-3; clone size: -; D gene: -